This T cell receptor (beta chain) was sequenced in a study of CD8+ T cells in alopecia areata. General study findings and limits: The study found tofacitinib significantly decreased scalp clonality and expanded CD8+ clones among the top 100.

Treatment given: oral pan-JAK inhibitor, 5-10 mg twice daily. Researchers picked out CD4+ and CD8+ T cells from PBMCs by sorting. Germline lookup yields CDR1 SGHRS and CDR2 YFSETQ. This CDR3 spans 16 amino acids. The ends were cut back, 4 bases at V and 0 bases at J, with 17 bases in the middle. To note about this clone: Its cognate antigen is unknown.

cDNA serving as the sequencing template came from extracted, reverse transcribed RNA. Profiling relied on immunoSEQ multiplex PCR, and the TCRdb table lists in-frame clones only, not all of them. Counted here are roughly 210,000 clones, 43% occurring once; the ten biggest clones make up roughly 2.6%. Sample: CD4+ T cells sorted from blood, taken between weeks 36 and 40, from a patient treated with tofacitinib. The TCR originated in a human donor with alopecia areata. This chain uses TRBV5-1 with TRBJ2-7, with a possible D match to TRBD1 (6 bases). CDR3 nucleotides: TGCGCCAGCAGCCCTGAGGGCAGGGGAAGCTCCTACGAGCAGTACTTC. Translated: CASSPEGRGSSYEQYF.